The sequence of this T cell receptor beta chain was determined in a study of T cell responses to AZD1222 COVID-19 vaccine. This CDR3 spans 14 amino acids. The trim removed 5 bases at V and 7 bases at J, leaving 8 bases unmatched. Germline loops: CDR1 MNHNY, CDR2 SVGAGI (reference sequence). Findings and limits, study-wide: Vaccine-related CD4 TCRs covered spike, predominating at 160-218 and 743-854. The repertoires were collected only after the peak T cell response.

Clones were read by immunoSEQ multiplex PCR, and TCRdb kept only the in-frame ones, dropping some. The sample records more than 140,000 clones, approximately 89% being singletons. As for this clone: Its cognate antigen is unknown.

This chain uses TRBV6-6 with TRBJ1-5; 7 bases align to TRBD1. The sequence was collected from an adult in good health. The sequenced sample was peripheral blood, obtained on day 0 of MenACWY control vaccination. Here the CDR3 DNA reads TGTGCCAGCAGTCTTCAGGGGGTTTACCAGCCCCAGCATTTT. It yields the protein CASSLQGVYQPQHF.